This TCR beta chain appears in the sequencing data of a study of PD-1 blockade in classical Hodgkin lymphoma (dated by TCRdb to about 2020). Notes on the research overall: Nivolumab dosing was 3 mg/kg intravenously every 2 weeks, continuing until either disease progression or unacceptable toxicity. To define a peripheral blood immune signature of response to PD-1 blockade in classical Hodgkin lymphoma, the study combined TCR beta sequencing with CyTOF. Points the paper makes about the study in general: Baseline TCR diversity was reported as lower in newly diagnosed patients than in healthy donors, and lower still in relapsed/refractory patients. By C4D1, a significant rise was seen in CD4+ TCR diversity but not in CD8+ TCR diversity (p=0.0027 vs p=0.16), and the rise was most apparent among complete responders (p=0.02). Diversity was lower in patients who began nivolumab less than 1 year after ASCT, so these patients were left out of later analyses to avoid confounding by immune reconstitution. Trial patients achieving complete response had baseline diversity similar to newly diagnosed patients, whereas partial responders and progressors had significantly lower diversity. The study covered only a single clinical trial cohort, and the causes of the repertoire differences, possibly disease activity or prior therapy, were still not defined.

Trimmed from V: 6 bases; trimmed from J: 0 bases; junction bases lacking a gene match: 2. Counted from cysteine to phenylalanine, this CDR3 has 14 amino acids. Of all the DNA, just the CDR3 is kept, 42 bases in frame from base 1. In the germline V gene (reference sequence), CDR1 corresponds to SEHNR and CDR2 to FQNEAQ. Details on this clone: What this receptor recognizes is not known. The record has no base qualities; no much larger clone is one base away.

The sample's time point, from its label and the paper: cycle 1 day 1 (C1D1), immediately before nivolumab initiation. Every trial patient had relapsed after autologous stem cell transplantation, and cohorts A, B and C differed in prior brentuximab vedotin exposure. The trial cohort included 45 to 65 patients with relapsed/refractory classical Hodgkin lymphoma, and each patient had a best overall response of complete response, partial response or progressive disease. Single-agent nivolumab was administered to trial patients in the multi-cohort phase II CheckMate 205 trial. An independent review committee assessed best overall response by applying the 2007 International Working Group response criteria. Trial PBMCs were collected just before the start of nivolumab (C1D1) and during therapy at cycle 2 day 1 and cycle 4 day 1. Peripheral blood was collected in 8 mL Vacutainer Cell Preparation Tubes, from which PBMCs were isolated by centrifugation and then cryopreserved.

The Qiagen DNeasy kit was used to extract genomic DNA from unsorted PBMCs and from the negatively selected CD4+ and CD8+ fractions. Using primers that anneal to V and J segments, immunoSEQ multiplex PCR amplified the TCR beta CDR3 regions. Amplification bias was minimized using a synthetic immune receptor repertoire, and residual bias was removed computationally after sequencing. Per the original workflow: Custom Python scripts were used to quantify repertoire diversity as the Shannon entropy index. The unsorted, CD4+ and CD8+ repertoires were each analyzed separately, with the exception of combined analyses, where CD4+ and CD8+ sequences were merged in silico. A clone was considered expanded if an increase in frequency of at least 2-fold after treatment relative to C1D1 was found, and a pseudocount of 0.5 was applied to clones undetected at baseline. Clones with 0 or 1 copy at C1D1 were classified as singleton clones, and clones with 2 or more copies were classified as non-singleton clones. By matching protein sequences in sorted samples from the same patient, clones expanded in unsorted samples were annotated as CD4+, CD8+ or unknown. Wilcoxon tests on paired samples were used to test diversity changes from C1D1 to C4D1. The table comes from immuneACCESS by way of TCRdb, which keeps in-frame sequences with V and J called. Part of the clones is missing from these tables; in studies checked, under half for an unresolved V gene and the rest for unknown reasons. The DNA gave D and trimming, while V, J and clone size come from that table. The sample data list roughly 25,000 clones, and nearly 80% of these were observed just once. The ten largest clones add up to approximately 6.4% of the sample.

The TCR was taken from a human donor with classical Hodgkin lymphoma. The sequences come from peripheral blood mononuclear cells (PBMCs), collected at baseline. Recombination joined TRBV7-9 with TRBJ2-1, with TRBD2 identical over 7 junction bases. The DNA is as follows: TGTGCCAGCAGTCTAGCGGACTCCTACAATGAGCAGTTCTTC. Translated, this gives CASSLADSYNEQFF.